Presented here are 20 T cell receptor beta chains from one specimen sequenced in a study of PD-1 blockade in classical Hodgkin lymphoma. Time point meaning: cycle 4 day 1 (C4D1), after 6 weeks of nivolumab. Relapse after autologous stem cell transplantation occurred in every patient, and brentuximab vedotin exposure varied. Magnetic negative selection was used to purify CD4+ T cells from thawed PBMCs. TCRdb keeps only in-frame clones here, not all; method: immunoSEQ multiplex PCR. This sample carries 30,000 to 35,000 clones, around 84% of them seen once, and the ten largest clones take approximately 0.82%. Here the sequenced sample was CD4+ T cells from blood, taken before the fourth cycle of nivolumab. The receptors were sampled from a human donor with classical Hodgkin lymphoma.

The gene calls are TRBV18 and TRBJ1-5, with D unresolved. V shed 6 bases and J shed 0 bases, with 12 bases lying between them. This CDR3 has 15 amino acids. The germline CDR1 and CDR2 sequences are KGHSH and LQKENI. The CDR3: CASSPRTDSNQPQHF. The DNA of the CDR3 is TGTGCCAGCTCCCCGCGGACGGATAGCAATCAGCCCCAGCATTTT. Looking up the rest from reference TRBV18 and TRBJ1-5 gives the full variable domain: NAGVMQNPRHLVRRRGQEARLRCSPMKGHSHVYWYRQLPEEGLKFMVYLQKENIIDESGMPKERFSAEFPKEGPSILRIQQVVRGDSAAYFCASSPRTDSNQPQHFGDGTRLSIL.

J is TRBJ2-7 and V is TRBV11-2; D is tentatively TRBD1 or TRBD2 (5 bases each). Germline CDR1 is SGHAT and CDR2 is FQNNGV. The CDR3 loop spans 16 amino acids. Trimming pared 3 bases from V and 2 bases from J, leaving 17 bases between. Here the CDR3 reads CASSLRSGTRTYEQYF. The CDR3 region has the DNA TGTGCCAGCAGCTTGCGGAGTGGGACGAGAACCTACGAGCAGTACTTC.

V and J are TRBV4-2 and TRBJ2-7; 9 nucleotides line up with TRBD1. V was pared by 0 bases and J by 0 bases, with 9 bases of the junction left unmatched. CDR3 length: 18 amino acids. Germline V gene lookup returns CDR1 LGHNA and CDR2 YNFKEQ. CDR3 in amino acids: CASSQDLDRGTISYEQYF. DNA of the CDR3: TGTGCCAGCAGCCAAGATCTTGACAGGGGGACCATCTCCTACGAGCAGTACTTC.

The chain carries TRBV19 and TRBJ1-1, with TRBD1 matching 9 bases. Germline CDR1 reads LNHDA; CDR2 reads SQIVND (reference sequence). With 10 bases clipped from V and 5 bases from J, the junction kept 17 bases outside the gene matches. The CDR3 loop spans 16 amino acids. The CDR3 protein is CATPRLTGGGGTEAFF. The CDR3 DNA reads TGTGCCACCCCCCGCCTTACAGGGGGCGGGGGGACTGAAGCTTTCTTT.

J is TRBJ1-3 and V is TRBV30; the D gene is possibly TRBD1 (5 bases). This CDR3 spans 14 amino acids. Germline CDR1 GTSNPN, CDR2 SVGIG (reference sequence). Trimming cost V 2 bases and J 3 bases, with 11 bases left between them. The CDR3 loop is CAWSYRTLGNTIYF. The CDR3 nucleotides are TGTGCCTGGAGTTACCGGACACTTGGAAACACCATATATTTT. Based on the CDR3 plus reference TRBV30 and TRBJ1-3, the full variable domain is SQTIHQWPATLVQPVGSPLSLECTVEGTSNPNLYWYRQAAGRGLQLLFYSVGIGQISSEVPQNLSASRPQDRQFILSSKKLLLSDSGFYLCAWSYRTLGNTIYFGEGSWLTVV.

This sequence joins TRBV30 and TRBJ2-7, with 8 bases identical to TRBD2. The germline gives CDR1 GTSNPN, CDR2 SVGIG (reference sequence). Trimming took 2 bases from V and 7 from J; bases not matched to a gene: 13. This CDR3 has 15 amino acids. CDR3 sequence reads: CAWSSGSGGLREQYF. The CDR3 DNA follows: TGTGCCTGGAGTTCTGGGAGCGGGGGACTACGAGAGCAGTACTTC.

The genes are TRBV7-9 and TRBJ2-7, with 7 bases lining up with TRBD1. The V and J ends lost 2 bases and 0 bases, in that order; junction bases with no gene match: 4. The germline V gene encodes CDR1 SEHNR and CDR2 FQNEAQ (reference sequence). The length of the CDR3 is 15 residues. This chain's CDR3 is CASSLNTGASYEQYF. The CDR3 coding sequence is TGTGCCAGCAGCTTAAATACAGGGGCCTCCTACGAGCAGTACTTC.

This clone was counted a single time. This chain joins TRBV7-2 and TRBJ2-7; no clear D gene. V gave up 2 bases and J gave up 4 bases, with 3 bases separating them. CDR1 and CDR2 from the germline V gene are SGHTA and FQGNSA. The CDR3 sequence is 11 residues long. CDR3 bases: TGTGCCAGCAGCTTATTTTACGAGCAGTACTTC. Its translation: CASSLFYEQYF.

The chain links TRBV28 to TRBJ1-4; tentative D call: TRBD1 (5 bases). Germline-derived CDR1 and CDR2 are MDHEN and SYDVKM. V was cut by 7 bases and J by 5 bases, with 20 bases left in between. This CDR3 comprises 16 residues. The CDR3 spells CASTRISAGTNEKLFF. CDR3 coding DNA: TGTGCCAGCACTCGCATTTCGGCAGGGACCAATGAAAAACTGTTTTTT.

The chain recombines TRBV9 with TRBJ2-6; a weak D match, TRBD2 (5 bases). The CDR3 covers 17 residues. Germline lookup yields CDR1 SGDLS and CDR2 YYNGEE. The V end was cut by 1 base, the J end by 3 bases, with 14 bases between. The CDR3 coding sequence is TGTGCCAGCAGCGTATGGTCCAGTGGGAGTGGGGCCAACGTCCTGACTTTC. It specifies CASSVWSSGSGANVLTF.

V usage is TRBV30 and J usage is TRBJ1-3, with D uncertain. Looked up from germline, CDR1 is GTSNPN and CDR2 is SVGIG (reference sequence). The ends were cut back, 7 bases at V and 4 bases at J, with 11 bases in the middle. The CDR3 totals 12 residues. CDR3 protein: CASVGPGNTIYF. CDR3 DNA: TGTGCCTCCGTAGGGCCAGGAAACACCATATATTTT.

The rearrangement uses TRBV6-5 and TRBJ1-1; 7 nucleotides match TRBD1. V trimming: 2 bases; J trimming: 7 bases; junction bases outside the gene matches: 4. Germline CDR1 and CDR2: MNHEY and SVGAGI. This CDR3 contains 13 residues. CDR3 DNA: TGTGCCAGCAGTTACAGGGGGCATGGTGAAGCTTTCTTT. Translated: CASSYRGHGEAFF.

The chain combines TRBV5-6 with TRBJ1-4; TRBD1 might be the D (6 bases). With 2 bases removed from V and 2 bases from J, the gap between germline ends came to 16 bases. CDR1 is SGHDT and CDR2 is YYEEEE in the germline V gene. The CDR3 has 17 residues. CDR3 loop: CASSFMTGGVTNEKLFF. CDR3 coding DNA: TGTGCCAGCAGCTTTATGACGGGGGGCGTTACTAATGAAAAACTGTTTTTT.

This clone was observed a handful of times. This chain joins TRBV11-2 and TRBJ1-2, with D perhaps TRBD1 (6 bases). CDR3 length: 13 amino acids. Germline lookup yields CDR1 SGHAT and CDR2 FQNNGV. The V gene lost 5 bases and the J gene lost 8 bases, with 15 bases spanning the gap. The CDR3 sequence is CASSQEGVGGYTF. The CDR3 DNA follows: TGTGCCAGCAGCCAAGAGGGGGTAGGGGGCTACACCTTC.

This rearrangement joins TRBV28 to TRBJ1-5; 7 bases match TRBD1. The germline V gene has CDR1 MDHEN and CDR2 SYDVKM. With V trimmed by 5 bases and J by 4 bases, 17 bases remained unmatched. The CDR3 contains 18 residues. The CDR3 DNA is TGTGCCAGCAGTCCTCCTCTATCGGGACAGAAAGCAAATCAGCCCCAGCATTTT. This gives the protein CASSPPLSGQKANQPQHF.

In nucleotides, the CDR3 is TGTGCCAGTAGTGTCACCAGGGATGGTTACGAGCAGTACTTC. Protein product: CASSVTRDGYEQYF. The V gene is TRBV19, the J gene TRBJ2-7, with a possible D match to TRBD1 (5 bases). Trimming took off 5 bases at V and 4 bases at J, with 15 bases between the two ends. The CDR3 is 14 amino acids. Germline CDR1 reads LNHDA; CDR2 reads SQIVND (reference sequence). Based on the CDR3 plus reference TRBV19 and TRBJ2-7, the full variable domain is DGGITQSPKYLFRKEGQNVTLSCEQNLNHDAMYWYRQDPGQGLRLIYYSQIVNDFQKGDIAEGYSVSREKKESFPLTVTSAQKNPTAFYLCASSVTRDGYEQYFGPGTRLTVT.

This chain links TRBV7-6 with TRBJ2-3; the D gene is possibly TRBD2 (5 bases). In germline, CDR1 is SGHVS, CDR2 FNYEAQ. The CDR3 contains 16 residues. V was trimmed by 3 bases and J by 5 bases, leaving 18 bases between them. The CDR3, as DNA: TGTGCCAGCAGCTTTCGGGCGGGCGCCTGGGGAGATACGCAGTATTTT. Translated, it gives CASSFRAGAWGDTQYF.

The rearrangement uses TRBV28 and TRBJ1-4, with D uncertain. The length of the CDR3 is 18 residues. Germline V gives CDR1 MDHEN, CDR2 SYDVKM. Trimming removed 4 bases from V and 0 bases from J, with 18 bases in between. DNA for the CDR3: TGTGCCAGCAGTTCGAGTCCTCTTCTACCAACAACTAATGAAAAACTGTTTTTT. Residues: CASSSSPLLPTTNEKLFF. Supplemented by reference TRBV28 and TRBJ1-4, the full variable domain reads DVKVTQSSRYLVKRTGEKVFLECVQDMDHENMFWYRQDPGLGLRLIYFSYDVKMKEKGDIPEGYSVSREKKERFSLILESASTNQTSMYLCASSSSPLLPTTNEKLFFGSGTQLSVL.

The gene calls are TRBV29-1 and TRBJ2-3; no firm D call. V was clipped by 7 bases and J by 6 bases, with 20 bases between them. The CDR3 is made up of 14 amino acids. Per the germline V gene, CDR1 is SQVTM and CDR2 is ANQGSEA. This CDR3 is CSADGRLPSDTQYF. DNA for the CDR3: TGCAGCGCCGACGGTAGACTGCCTTCCGATACGCAGTATTTT.

The chain links TRBV7-3 to TRBJ2-3; D tentatively reads TRBD1 or TRBD2 (6 bases each). Trimming took 1 base from V and 3 from J, leaving 14 bases between them. From germline, CDR1 is SGHTA and CDR2 FQGTGA. The CDR3 length is 16 residues. CDR3 nucleotides: TGTGCCAGCAGCTTAATTGGGGGGACACAGACAGATACGCAGTATTTT. Its translation is CASSLIGGTQTDTQYF.